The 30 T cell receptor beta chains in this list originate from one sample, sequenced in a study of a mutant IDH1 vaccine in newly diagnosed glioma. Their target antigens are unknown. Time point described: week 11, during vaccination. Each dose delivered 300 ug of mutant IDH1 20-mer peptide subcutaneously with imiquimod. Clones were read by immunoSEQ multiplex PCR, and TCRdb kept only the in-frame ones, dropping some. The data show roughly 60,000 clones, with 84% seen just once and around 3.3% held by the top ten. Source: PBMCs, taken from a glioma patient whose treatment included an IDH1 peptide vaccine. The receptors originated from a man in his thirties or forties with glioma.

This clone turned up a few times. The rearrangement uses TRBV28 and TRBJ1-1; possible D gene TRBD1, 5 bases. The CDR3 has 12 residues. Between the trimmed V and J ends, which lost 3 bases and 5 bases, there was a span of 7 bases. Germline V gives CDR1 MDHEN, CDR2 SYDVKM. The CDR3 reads CASSFWGTEAFF. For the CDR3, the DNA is TGTGCCAGCAGTTTCTGGGGGACTGAAGCTTTCTTT.

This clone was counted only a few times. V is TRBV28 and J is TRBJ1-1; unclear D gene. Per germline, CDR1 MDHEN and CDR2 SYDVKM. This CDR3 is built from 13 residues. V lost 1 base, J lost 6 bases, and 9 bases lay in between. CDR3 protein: CASSLFFSPEAFF. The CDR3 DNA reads TGTGCCAGCAGTTTATTTTTTTCCCCTGAAGCTTTCTTT. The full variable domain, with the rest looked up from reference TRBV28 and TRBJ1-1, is DVKVTQSSRYLVKRTGEKVFLECVQDMDHENMFWYRQDPGLGLRLIYFSYDVKMKEKGDIPEGYSVSREKKERFSLILESASTNQTSMYLCASSLFFSPEAFFGQGTRLTVV.

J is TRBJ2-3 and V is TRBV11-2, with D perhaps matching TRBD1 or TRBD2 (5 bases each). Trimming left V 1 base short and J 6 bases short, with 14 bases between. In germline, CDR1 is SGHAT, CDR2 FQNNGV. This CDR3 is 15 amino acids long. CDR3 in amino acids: CASSLVGWGSDTQYF. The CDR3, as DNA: TGTGCCAGCAGCTTAGTTGGATGGGGGTCTGATACGCAGTATTTT.

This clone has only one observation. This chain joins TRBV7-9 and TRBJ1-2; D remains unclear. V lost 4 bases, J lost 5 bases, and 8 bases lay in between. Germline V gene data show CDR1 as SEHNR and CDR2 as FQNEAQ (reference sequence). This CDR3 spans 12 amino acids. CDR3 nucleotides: TGTGCCAGCAGCTCAACGGGTTATGGCTACACCTTC. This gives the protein CASSSTGYGYTF.

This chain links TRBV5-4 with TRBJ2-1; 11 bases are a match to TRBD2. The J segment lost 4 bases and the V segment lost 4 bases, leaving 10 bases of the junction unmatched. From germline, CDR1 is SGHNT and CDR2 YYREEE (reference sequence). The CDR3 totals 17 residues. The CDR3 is CASSQTSGTSAYNEQFF. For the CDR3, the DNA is TGTGCCAGCAGCCAGACTAGCGGGACGTCTGCATACAATGAGCAGTTCTTC.

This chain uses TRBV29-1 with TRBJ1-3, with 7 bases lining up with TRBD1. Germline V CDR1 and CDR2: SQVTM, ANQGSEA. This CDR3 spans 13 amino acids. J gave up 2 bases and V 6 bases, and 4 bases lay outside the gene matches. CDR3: CSVATGAGNTIYF. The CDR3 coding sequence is TGCAGCGTCGCCACAGGGGCTGGAAACACCATATATTTT.

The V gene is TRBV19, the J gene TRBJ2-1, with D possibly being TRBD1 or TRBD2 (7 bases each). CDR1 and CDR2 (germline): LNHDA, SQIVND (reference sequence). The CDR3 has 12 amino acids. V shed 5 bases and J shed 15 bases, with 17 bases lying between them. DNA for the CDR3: TGTGCCAGTAGTCTGGCAGGGGGGGAGTGGTTCTTC. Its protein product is CASSLAGGEWFF.

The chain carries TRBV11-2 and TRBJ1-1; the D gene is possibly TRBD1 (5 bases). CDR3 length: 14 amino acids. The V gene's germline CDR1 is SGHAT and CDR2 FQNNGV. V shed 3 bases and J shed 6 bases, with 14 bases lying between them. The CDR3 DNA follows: TGTGCCAGCAGCTTGGGGGGTTATGGATCTGAAGCTTTCTTT. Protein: CASSLGGYGSEAFF.

CDR3 in DNA: TGTGCCAGCAGTCTGACTAGCAGTTACGAGCAGTACTTC. This sequence encodes CASSLTSSYEQYF. This chain connects TRBV27 to TRBJ2-7, with 7 bases lining up with TRBD2. CDR1 is MNHEY, CDR2 SMNVEV, per germline (reference sequence). The CDR3 totals 13 residues. V shed 5 bases and J 4 bases; nucleotides not matched to a gene: 5.

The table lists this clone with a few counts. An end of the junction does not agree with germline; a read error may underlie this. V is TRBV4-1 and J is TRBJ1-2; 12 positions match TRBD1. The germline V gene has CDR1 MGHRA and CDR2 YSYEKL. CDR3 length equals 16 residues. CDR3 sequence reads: CASNQSPGQGASGYTF. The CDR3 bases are TGCGCCAGCAACCAATCTCCGGGACAGGGGGCGAGTGGCTACACCTTC.

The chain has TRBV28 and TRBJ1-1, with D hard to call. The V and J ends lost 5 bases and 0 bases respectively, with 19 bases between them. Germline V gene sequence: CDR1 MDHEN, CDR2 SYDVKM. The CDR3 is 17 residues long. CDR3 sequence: CASSPPGGPVMNTEAFF. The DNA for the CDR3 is TGTGCCAGCAGTCCACCGGGAGGTCCGGTGATGAACACTGAAGCTTTCTTT.

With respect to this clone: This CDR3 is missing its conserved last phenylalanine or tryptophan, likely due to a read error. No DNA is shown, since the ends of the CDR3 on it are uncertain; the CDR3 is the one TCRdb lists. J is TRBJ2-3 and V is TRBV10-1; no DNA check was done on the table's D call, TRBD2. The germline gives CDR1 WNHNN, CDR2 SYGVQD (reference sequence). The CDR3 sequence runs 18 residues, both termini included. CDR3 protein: CASSEIPPRKLQPASGGL.

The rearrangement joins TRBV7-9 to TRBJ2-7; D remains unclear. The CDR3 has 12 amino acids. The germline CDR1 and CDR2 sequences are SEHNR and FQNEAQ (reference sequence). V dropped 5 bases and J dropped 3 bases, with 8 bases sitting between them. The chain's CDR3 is CASSASGYEQYF. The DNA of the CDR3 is TGTGCCAGCAGCGCCTCGGGCTACGAGCAGTACTTC. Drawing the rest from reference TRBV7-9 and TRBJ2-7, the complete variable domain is DTGVSQNPRHKITKRGQNVTFRCDPISEHNRLYWYRQTLGQGPEFLTYFQNEAQLEKSRLLSDRFSAERPKGSFSTLEIQRTEQGDSAMYLCASSASGYEQYFGPGTRLTVT.

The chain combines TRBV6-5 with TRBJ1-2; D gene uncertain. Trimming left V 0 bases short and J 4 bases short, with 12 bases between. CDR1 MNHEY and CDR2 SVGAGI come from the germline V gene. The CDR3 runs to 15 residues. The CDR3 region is CASSYSLGSGYGYTF. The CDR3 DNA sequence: TGTGCCAGCAGTTACTCGCTAGGTTCCGGCTATGGCTACACCTTC.

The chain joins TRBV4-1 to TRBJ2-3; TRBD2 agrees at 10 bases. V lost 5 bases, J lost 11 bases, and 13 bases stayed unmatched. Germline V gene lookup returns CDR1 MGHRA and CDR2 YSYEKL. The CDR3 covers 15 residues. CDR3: CASSEVGAGGVEQYF. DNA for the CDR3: TGCGCCAGCAGCGAAGTAGGAGCGGGGGGGGTGGAGCAGTATTTT.

CDR3 sequence reads: CASSLLGLQGVGTEAFF. Written as DNA, the CDR3 is TGTGCCAGCAGCTTACTTGGACTACAGGGTGTGGGCACTGAAGCTTTCTTT. The rearrangement links TRBV7-9 to TRBJ1-1; weak D call: TRBD1 (6 bases). Germline V gene lookup returns CDR1 SEHNR and CDR2 FQNEAQ (reference sequence). The V end lost 2 bases, the J end lost 4 bases, and 20 bases lay between the germline ends. This CDR3 is 17 amino acids long. Full variable domain (missing parts from reference TRBV7-9 and TRBJ1-1): DTGVSQNPRHKITKRGQNVTFRCDPISEHNRLYWYRQTLGQGPEFLTYFQNEAQLEKSRLLSDRFSAERPKGSFSTLEIQRTEQGDSAMYLCASSLLGLQGVGTEAFFGQGTRLTVV.

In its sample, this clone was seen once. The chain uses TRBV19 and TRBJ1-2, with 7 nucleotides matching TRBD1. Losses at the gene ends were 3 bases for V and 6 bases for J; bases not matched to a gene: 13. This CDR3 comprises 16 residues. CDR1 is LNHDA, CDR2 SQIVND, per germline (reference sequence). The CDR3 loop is CASSILRGHLGDGYTF. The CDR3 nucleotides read TGTGCCAGTAGTATCCTGAGGGGGCACCTTGGGGATGGCTACACCTTC.

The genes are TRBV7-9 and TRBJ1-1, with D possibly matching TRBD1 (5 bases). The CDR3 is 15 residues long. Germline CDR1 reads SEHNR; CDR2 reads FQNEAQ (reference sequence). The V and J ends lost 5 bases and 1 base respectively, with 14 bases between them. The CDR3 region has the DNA TGTGCCAGCAGCAGACTGTCGACAGCGAACACTGAAGCTTTCTTT. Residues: CASSRLSTANTEAFF.

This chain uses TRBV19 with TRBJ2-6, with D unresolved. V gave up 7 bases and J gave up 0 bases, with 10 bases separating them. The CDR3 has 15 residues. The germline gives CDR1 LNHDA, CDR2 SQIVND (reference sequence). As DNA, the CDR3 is TGTGCCAGTAATCCCACCCACTCTGGGGCCAACGTCCTGACTTTC. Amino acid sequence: CASNPTHSGANVLTF.

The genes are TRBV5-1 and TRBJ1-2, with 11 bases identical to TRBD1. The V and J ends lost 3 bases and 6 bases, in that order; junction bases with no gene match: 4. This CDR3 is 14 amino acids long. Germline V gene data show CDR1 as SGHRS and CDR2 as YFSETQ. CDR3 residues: CASSSSGQGDGYTF. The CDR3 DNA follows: TGCGCCAGCAGCTCCTCGGGACAGGGGGATGGCTACACCTTC.

CDR3 region: CASRGREGYEQYF. As DNA, the CDR3 is TGTGCCAGCCGGGGACGGGAGGGCTACGAGCAGTACTTC. The chain couples TRBV2 to TRBJ2-5, with 8 bases identical to TRBD2. The J call is in doubt because the DNA end fits TRBJ2-7 better. The germline gives CDR1 SNHLY, CDR2 FYNNEI. The CDR3 contains 13 residues.

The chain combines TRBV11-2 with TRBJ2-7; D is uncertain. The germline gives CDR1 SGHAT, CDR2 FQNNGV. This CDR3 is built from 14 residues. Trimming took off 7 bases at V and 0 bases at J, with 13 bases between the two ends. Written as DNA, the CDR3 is TGTGCCAGCAACTCACAAGCGAGCTCCTACGAGCAGTACTTC. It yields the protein CASNSQASSYEQYF.

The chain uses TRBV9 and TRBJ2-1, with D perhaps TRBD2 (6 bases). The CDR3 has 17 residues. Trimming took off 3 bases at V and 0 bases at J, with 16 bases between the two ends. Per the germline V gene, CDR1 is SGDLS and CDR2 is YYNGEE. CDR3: CASSAAHSGPSYNEQFF. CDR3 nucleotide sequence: TGTGCCAGCAGCGCAGCTCACAGCGGGCCCTCCTACAATGAGCAGTTCTTC.

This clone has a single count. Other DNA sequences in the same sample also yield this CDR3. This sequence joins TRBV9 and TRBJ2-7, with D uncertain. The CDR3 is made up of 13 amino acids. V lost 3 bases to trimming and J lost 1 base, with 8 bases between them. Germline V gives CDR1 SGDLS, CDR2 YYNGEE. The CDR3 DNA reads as TGTGCCAGCAGCGCCGGATCGTCCTACGAGCAGTACTTC. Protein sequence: CASSAGSSYEQYF. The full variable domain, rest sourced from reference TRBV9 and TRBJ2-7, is DSGVTQTPKHLITATGQRVTLRCSPRSGDLSVYWYQQSLDQGLQFLIQYYNGEERAKGNILERFSAQQFPDLHSELNLSSLELGDSALYFCASSAGSSYEQYFGPGTRLTVT.

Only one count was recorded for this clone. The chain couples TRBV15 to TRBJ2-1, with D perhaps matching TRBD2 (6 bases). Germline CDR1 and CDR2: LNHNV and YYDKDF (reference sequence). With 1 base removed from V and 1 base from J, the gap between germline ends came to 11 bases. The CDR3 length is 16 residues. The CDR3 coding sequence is TGTGCCACCAGCAGAGGACGGGGGAGGTCCTACAATGAGCAGTTCTTC. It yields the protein CATSRGRGRSYNEQFF.

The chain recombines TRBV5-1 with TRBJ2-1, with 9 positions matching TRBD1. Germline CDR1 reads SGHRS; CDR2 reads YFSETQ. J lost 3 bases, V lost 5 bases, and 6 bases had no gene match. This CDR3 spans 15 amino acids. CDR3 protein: CASSSDRGYYNEQFF. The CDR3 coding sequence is TGCGCCAGCAGTTCAGACAGGGGGTACTACAATGAGCAGTTCTTC.

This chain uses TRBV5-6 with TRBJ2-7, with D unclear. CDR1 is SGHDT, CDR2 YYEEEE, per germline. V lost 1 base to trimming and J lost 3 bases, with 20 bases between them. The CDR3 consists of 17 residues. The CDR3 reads CASSLYQADLSYYEQYF. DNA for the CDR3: TGTGCCAGCAGCTTGTACCAGGCCGACCTAAGTTACTACGAGCAGTACTTC.

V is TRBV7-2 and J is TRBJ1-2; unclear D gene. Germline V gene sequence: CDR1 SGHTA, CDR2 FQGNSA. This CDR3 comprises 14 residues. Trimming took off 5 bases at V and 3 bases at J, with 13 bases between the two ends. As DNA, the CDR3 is TGTGCCAGCAGCCCCTCGGGTCGATACTATGGCTACACCTTC. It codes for CASSPSGRYYGYTF.

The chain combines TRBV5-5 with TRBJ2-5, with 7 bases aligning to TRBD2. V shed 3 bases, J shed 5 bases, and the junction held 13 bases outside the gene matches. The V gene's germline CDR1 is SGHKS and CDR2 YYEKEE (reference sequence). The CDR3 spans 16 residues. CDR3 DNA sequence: TGTGCCAGCAGCTCCACTTTATGGCGGGGGTTGGAGACCCAGTACTTC. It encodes CASSSTLWRGLETQYF.

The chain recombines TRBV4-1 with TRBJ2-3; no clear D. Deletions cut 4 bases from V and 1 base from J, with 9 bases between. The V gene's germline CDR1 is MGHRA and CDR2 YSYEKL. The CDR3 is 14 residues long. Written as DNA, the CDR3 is TGCGCCAGCAGCCCAGTCGCGGGCACAGATACGCAGTATTTT. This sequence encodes CASSPVAGTDTQYF.